The 17 T cell receptor beta chains below all came from one sample that was sequenced in a study of T cell responses to AZD1222 COVID-19 vaccine. Data came from immunoSEQ multiplex PCR; TCRdb stores just in-frame clones and leaves some out. The sample shows roughly 120,000 clones, approximately 91% of them seen only once. This material consisted of peripheral blood, taken on day 0 of AZD1222 vaccination. All receptors come from an adult in good health.

Of note for this clone: The identical CDR3 is also encoded by other nucleotide sequences in the sample. The rearrangement links TRBV19 to TRBJ2-3; 10 bases line up with TRBD1. Trimming cost V 9 bases and J 3 bases; bases outside gene matches: 3. Looked up from germline, CDR1 is LNHDA and CDR2 is SQIVND (reference sequence). The CDR3 is 13 amino acids. Here the CDR3 DNA reads TGTGCCAGCCGGGACAGGGGTACAGATACGCAGTATTTT. Its protein is CASRDRGTDTQYF.

The chain employs TRBV19 and TRBJ1-6, with 7 bases that match TRBD1. The V segment lost 1 base and the J segment 0 bases; nucleotides outside the gene matches: 6. Per germline, CDR1 LNHDA and CDR2 SQIVND (reference sequence). CDR3 length equals 18 residues. The DNA for the CDR3 is TGTGCCAGTAGTATAGCTGGGCAGGGGGGCTCCTATAATTCACCCCTCCACTTT. The encoded protein is CASSIAGQGGSYNSPLHF.

The gene calls are TRBV30 and TRBJ2-7; the D is unclear. Germline assignment: CDR1 GTSNPN and CDR2 SVGIG (reference sequence). V lost 2 bases, J lost 5 bases, and 7 bases lay in between. The CDR3 spans 11 residues. The CDR3 here is CAWSRADEQYF. The CDR3, as DNA: TGTGCCTGGAGTAGGGCTGACGAGCAGTACTTC.

Comments on this clone: Sequence at one end of the junction differs from germline and may be a read error. The J gene is TRBJ2-7, the V gene TRBV2; 8 nucleotides agree with TRBD1. CDR3 length: 11 residues. Germline CDR1 SNHLY, CDR2 FYNNEI. The CDR3 bases are TGTGCCAGCAACGAATACAGGACAGGGAACTTC. Encoded protein: CASNEYRTGNF. Using reference TRBV2 and TRBJ2-7 for the parts outside the CDR3, the full variable domain is EPEVTQTPSHQVTQMGQEVILRCVPISNHLYFYWYRQILGQKVEFLVSFYNNEISEKSEIFDDQFSVERPDGSNFTLKIRSTKLEDSAMYFCASNEYRTGNFGPGTRLTVT.

V and J are TRBV9 and TRBJ1-6; 9 bases align to TRBD1. V shed 0 bases, J shed 10 bases, and the junction held 5 bases outside the gene matches. This CDR3 is built from 15 residues. The germline gives CDR1 SGDLS, CDR2 YYNGEE. CDR3 in amino acids: CASSVADRGGSPLHF. The DNA of the CDR3 is TGTGCCAGCAGCGTAGCGGACAGGGGTGGGTCACCCCTCCACTTT.

The sample holds one count of this clone. The chain is built from TRBV5-5 and TRBJ1-4; 7 bases align to TRBD1. Losses at the gene ends were 0 bases for V and 0 bases for J; bases not matched to a gene: 8. Germline V gene sequence: CDR1 SGHKS, CDR2 YYEKEE (reference sequence). The CDR3 spans 18 residues. CDR3 sequence reads: CASSLGWVQGATNEKLFF. In nucleotides, the CDR3 is TGTGCCAGCAGCTTGGGATGGGTGCAGGGGGCAACTAATGAAAAACTGTTTTTT.

V and J are TRBV21-1 and TRBJ2-7; the table's D call, TRBD1, has no DNA check behind it. TRBV21-1 is listed as a pseudogene. The CDR3 has 13 residues. The CDR3 nucleotides read TGTGCCGTACAGGGGCGAGTTTCCTACGAGCAGTACGTC. This sequence encodes CAVQGRVSYEQYV.

The chain uses TRBV5-1 and TRBJ2-5; the D is unclear. This CDR3 is 14 amino acids long. Germline CDR1 and CDR2: SGHRS and YFSETQ. The ends were cut back, 0 bases at V and 1 base at J, with 7 bases in the middle. The DNA for the CDR3 is TGCGCCAGCAGCTTGGGCGGACCCCAAGAGACCCAGTACTTC. Its protein product is CASSLGGPQETQYF.

V gene TRBV11-3 combines with J gene TRBJ1-1; TRBD1 agrees at 12 bases. Per the germline V gene, CDR1 is SGHNT and CDR2 is YENEEA. CDR3 length: 15 residues. The V segment lost 6 bases and the J segment 8 bases; nucleotides outside the gene matches: 10. The CDR3: CASRNRDRGLSEAFF. CDR3 bases: TGTGCCAGCAGGAACCGGGACAGGGGGCTTTCGGAAGCTTTCTTT.

The chain recombines TRBV7-9 with TRBJ2-7; D remains ambiguous. CDR1 SEHNR and CDR2 FQNEAQ come from the germline V gene (reference sequence). V lost 5 bases, J lost 3 bases, and 23 bases lay in between. The CDR3 has 17 amino acids. The CDR3 protein is CASSRSVQAGRYYEQYV. Here the CDR3 DNA reads TGTGCCAGCAGCCGATCCGTCCAAGCCGGCCGATACTACGAGCAGTACGTC.

The CDR3 nucleotides read TGTGCCAGCAGTCGTCCCTTAGGGGGGGACTATGGCTACACCTTC. Translating it yields CASSRPLGGDYGYTF. The chain is built from TRBV6-6 and TRBJ1-2, with D tentatively TRBD1 (6 bases). V shed 5 bases and J shed 3 bases, with 16 bases lying between them. CDR1 is MNHNY, CDR2 SVGAGI, per germline (reference sequence). This CDR3 spans 15 amino acids.

The rearrangement uses TRBV5-4 and TRBJ2-7; D call uncertain. From germline, CDR1 is SGHNT and CDR2 YYREEE (reference sequence). With 0 bases removed from V and 7 bases from J, the gap between germline ends came to 5 bases. There are 11 residues in the CDR3. The CDR3 protein is CASSLVGEQYF. The CDR3 DNA sequence: TGTGCCAGCAGCTTGGTGGGTGAGCAGTACTTC. Full variable domain (remainder filled in from reference TRBV5-4 and TRBJ2-7): ETGVTQSPTHLIKTRGQQVTLRCSSQSGHNTVSWYQQALGQGPQFIFQYYREEENGRGNFPPRFSGLQFPNYSSELNVNALELDDSALYLCASSLVGEQYFGPGTRLTVT.

The rearrangement joins TRBV7-3 to TRBJ2-1; D remains unclear. The CDR3 contains 13 residues. Germline assignment: CDR1 SGHTA and CDR2 FQGTGA. With 6 bases removed from V and 0 bases from J, the gap between germline ends came to 6 bases. This chain's CDR3 is CASRSSSYNEQFF. In DNA form, the CDR3 reads TGTGCCAGCAGATCGAGCTCCTACAATGAGCAGTTCTTC.

The rearrangement links TRBV19 to TRBJ2-2; D ambiguous. The CDR3 has 13 residues. The ends were cut back, 4 bases at V and 6 bases at J, with 9 bases in the middle. The germline V gene encodes CDR1 LNHDA and CDR2 SQIVND (reference sequence). CDR3 region: CASSKTYPGELFF. The CDR3 nucleotides are TGTGCCAGTAGTAAAACTTACCCCGGGGAGCTGTTTTTT.

The chain employs TRBV9 and TRBJ2-7, with 8 bases aligning to TRBD2. V lost 0 bases and J lost 4; bases outside the gene matches: 3. This CDR3 contains 14 residues. Germline lookup yields CDR1 SGDLS and CDR2 YYNGEE. CDR3 in DNA: TGTGCCAGCAGCGTAGCTACGGGAGGGTACGAGCAGTACTTC. Residues: CASSVATGGYEQYF.

The V call is TRBV6-5, the J call TRBJ2-2; D unresolved. CDR3 size: 12 residues. The germline gives CDR1 MNHEY, CDR2 SVGAGI. As DNA, the CDR3 is TGTGCAGTTGGCAGTTCCTTTGGGGAGCTGTTTTTT. This sequence encodes CAVGSSFGELFF.

The chain joins TRBV7-2 to TRBJ1-6, with 10 nucleotides matching TRBD1. Germline V gene data show CDR1 as SGHTA and CDR2 as FQGNSA. The trim removed 5 bases at V and 7 bases at J, leaving 5 bases unmatched. There are 15 residues in the CDR3. This CDR3 reads CASSTRTGGNSPLHF. For the CDR3, the DNA is TGTGCCAGCAGCACTCGGACAGGGGGGAATTCACCCCTCCACTTT.